A selection of T cell receptor beta chains follows, all from one sample in a study of blood T cell repertoires in COVID-19. TCRdb keeps only in-frame clones here, not all; method: immunoSEQ multiplex PCR. In the table there are hundreds of thousands of clones, approximately 90% of which are singletons. Sequencing used PBMCs or T cells enriched from blood (not recorded which). The receptor set was obtained from a woman in her late teens or twenties who had recovered from COVID-19. Each CDR3 is given without its conserved first and last residue. Size is omitted from some rows. Given values are once, few, many or a class for expanded clones.

clone_size	v_call	cdr3_aa
-	TRBV7-8	ASSSGTALGNTIY
-	TRBV12-3/TRBV12-4	ASSATIRGYT
-	TRBV5-1	ASSANRVGGYT
-	TRBV19	ASSMTGGSGQPQH
-	TRBV7-2	ASSLEYGGGYT
few	TRBV28	ASSDYGGGDNEQF
-	TRBV4-3	ASSQGTRDTEAF
-	TRBV6-6	ASSLTGANQPQH
-	TRBV27	ASSRQGLNEKLF
once	TRBV7-9	ASSLSLGGSSYNEQF
-	TRBV10-3	AISEKAAGERNEQY
-	TRBV25-1	ASKGYGNQPQH
-	TRBV7-9	ASSLVGLNTGELF
-	TRBV29-1	SVAPLGQGEAF
-	TRBV7-2	ASSLERGPSTDTQY
-	TRBV7-9	ASSRTATEAF
-	TRBV5-1	ASSVLAGADTGELF
-	TRBV11-3	ASSLGGRGAYNEQF
-	TRBV20-1	SPGRSYEQY
-	TRBV10-3	AISESVDRSYEQY
-	TRBV24-1	ATSDPSLRGTGELF
-	TRBV4-3	ASSQEKRMGEQY
-	TRBV7-8	ASSWGQGNGYT
-	TRBV5-4	ASSLGTSGIYEQY
-	TRBV7-3	ASSLMSGGSTGELF
-	TRBV28	ASTVGEYNEQF
-	TRBV5-6	ASSFPGEGRTEAF
-	TRBV7-3	ASSLEERGSYNEQF
-	TRBV3-1/TRBV3-2	ASSQGYRVIADTQY
once	TRBV27	ASSVTGVNNYEQY
-	TRBV25-1	ASSDGWETSTDTQY
-	TRBV19	ASSIASGRLGYEQY
-	TRBV5-1	ASSLSTGGGSEEQY
-	TRBV30	AWSYISEAF
-	TRBV9	ASSAREGMGGSRGYT
-	TRBV27	ASSPPSGTSGSETQY
-	TRBV11-3	ASSPYTGELF
once	TRBV14	ASSQDRGWNTEAF
-	TRBV27	ASGSGGTDTQY
-	TRBV6-1	ASSERDSNTEAF
-	TRBV19	ASSRGGPDTQY
-	TRBV7-2	ASSSTGGAGTDTQY
-	TRBV18	ASSPRITGATGELF
-	TRBV7-2	ASSLLGSTSVRQETQY
-	TRBV21-1	ASSKEGRSNQPQH